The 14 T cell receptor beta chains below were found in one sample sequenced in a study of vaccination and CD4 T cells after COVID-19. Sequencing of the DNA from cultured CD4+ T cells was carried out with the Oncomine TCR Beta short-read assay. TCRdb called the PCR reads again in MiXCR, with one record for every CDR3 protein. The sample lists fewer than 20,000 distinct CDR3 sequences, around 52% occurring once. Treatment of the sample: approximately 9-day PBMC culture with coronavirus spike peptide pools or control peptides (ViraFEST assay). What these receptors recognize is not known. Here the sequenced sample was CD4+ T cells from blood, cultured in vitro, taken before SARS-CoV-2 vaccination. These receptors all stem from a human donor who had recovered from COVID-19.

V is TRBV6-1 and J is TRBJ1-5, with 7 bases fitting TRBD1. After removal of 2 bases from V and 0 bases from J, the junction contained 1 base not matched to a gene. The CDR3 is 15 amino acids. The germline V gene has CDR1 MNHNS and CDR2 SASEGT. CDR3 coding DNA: TGTGCCAGCAGTGAAAGGACAGGTAGCAATCAGCCCCAGCATTTT. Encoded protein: CASSERTGSNQPQHF.

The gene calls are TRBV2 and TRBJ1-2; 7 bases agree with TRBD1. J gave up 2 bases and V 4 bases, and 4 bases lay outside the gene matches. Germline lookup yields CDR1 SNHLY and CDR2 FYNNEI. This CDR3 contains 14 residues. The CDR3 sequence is CASSATGNNYGYTF. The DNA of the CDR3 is TGTGCCAGCAGTGCGACAGGGAACAACTATGGCTACACCTTC.

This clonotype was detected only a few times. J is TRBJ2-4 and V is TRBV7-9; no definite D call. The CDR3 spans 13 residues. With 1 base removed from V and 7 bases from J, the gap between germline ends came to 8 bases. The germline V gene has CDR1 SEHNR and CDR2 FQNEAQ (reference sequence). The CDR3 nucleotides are TGTGCCAGCAGCTTAGTCGGCTGGAACATTCAGTACTTC. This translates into CASSLVGWNIQYF.

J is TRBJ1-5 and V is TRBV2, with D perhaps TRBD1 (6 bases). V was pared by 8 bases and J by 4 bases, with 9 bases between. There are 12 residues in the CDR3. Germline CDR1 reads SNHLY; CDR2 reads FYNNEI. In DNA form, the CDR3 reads TGTGCCAGCGACCAGGGGAATCAGCCCCAGCATTTT. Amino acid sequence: CASDQGNQPQHF.

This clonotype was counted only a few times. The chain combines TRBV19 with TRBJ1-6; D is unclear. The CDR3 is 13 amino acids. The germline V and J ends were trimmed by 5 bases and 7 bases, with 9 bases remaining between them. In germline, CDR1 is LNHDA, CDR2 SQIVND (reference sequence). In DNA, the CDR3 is TGTGCCAGTAGTTTGAAAGCGAATTCACCCCTCCACTTT. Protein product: CASSLKANSPLHF.

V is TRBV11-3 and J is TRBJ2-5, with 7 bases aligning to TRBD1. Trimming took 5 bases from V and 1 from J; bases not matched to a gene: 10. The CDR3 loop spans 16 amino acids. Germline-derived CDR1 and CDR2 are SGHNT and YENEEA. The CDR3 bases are TGTGCCAGCAGCCCATTGACAGGGAGCGTCCAAGAGACCCAGTACTTC. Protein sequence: CASSPLTGSVQETQYF.

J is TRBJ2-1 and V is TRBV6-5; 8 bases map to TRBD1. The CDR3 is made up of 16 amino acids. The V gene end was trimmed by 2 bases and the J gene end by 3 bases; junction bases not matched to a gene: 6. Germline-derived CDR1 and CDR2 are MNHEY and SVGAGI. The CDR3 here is CASSYAGQAVYNEQFF. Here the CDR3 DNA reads TGTGCCAGCAGTTACGCGGGACAGGCAGTCTACAATGAGCAGTTCTTC.

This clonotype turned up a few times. The CDR3 bases are TGTGCCAGTAGTGAAGACAGTAGGTCCTACGAGCAGTACTTC. It translates to CASSEDSRSYEQYF. This chain uses TRBV19 with TRBJ2-7; D possibly corresponds to TRBD1 (5 bases). Germline-derived CDR1 and CDR2 are LNHDA and SQIVND (reference sequence). The length of the CDR3 is 14 residues. V was trimmed by 5 bases and J by 1 base, leaving 12 bases between them. The whole variable domain, remainder taken from reference TRBV19 and TRBJ2-7, is DGGITQSPKYLFRKEGQNVTLSCEQNLNHDAMYWYRQDPGQGLRLIYYSQIVNDFQKGDIAEGYSVSREKKESFPLTVTSAQKNPTAFYLCASSEDSRSYEQYFGPGTRLTVT.

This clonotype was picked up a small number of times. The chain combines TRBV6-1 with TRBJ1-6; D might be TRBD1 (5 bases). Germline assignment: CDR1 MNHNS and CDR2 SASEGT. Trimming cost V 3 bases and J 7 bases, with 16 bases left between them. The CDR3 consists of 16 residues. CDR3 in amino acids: CASSDRGQGDNSPLHF. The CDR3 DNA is TGTGCCAGCAGTGACCGGGGTCAGGGAGACAATTCACCCCTCCACTTT.

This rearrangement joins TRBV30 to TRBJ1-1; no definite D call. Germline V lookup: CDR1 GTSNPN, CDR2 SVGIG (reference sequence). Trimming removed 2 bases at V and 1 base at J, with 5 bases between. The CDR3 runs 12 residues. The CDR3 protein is CAWSFTNTEAFF. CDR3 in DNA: TGTGCCTGGAGTTTTACGAACACTGAAGCTTTCTTT.

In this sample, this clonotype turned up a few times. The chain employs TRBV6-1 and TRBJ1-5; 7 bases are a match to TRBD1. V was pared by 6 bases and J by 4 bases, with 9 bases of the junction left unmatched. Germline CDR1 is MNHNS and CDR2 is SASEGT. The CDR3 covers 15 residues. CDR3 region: CASSKDRARNQPQHF. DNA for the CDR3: TGTGCCAGCAGCAAAGACAGGGCCAGGAATCAGCCCCAGCATTTT.

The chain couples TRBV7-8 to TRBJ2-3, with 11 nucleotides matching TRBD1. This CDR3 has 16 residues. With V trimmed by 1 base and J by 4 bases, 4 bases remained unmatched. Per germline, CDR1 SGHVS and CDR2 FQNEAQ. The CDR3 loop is CASSLDRTGGADTQYF. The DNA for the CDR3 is TGTGCCAGCAGCTTAGACAGGACAGGGGGCGCAGATACGCAGTATTTT.

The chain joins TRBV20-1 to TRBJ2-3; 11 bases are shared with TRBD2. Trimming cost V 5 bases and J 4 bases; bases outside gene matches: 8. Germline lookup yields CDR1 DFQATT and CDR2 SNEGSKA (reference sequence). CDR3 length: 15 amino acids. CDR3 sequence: CSAALLAGGPDTQYF. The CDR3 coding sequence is TGCAGTGCTGCCTTGCTAGCGGGGGGCCCAGATACGCAGTATTTT.

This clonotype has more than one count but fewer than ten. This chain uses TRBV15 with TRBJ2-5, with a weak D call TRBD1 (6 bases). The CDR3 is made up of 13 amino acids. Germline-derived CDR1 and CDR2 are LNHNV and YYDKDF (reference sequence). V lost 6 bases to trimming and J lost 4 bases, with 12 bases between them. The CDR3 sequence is CATSPQGRETQYF. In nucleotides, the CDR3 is TGTGCCACCAGTCCACAGGGCCGAGAGACCCAGTACTTC.